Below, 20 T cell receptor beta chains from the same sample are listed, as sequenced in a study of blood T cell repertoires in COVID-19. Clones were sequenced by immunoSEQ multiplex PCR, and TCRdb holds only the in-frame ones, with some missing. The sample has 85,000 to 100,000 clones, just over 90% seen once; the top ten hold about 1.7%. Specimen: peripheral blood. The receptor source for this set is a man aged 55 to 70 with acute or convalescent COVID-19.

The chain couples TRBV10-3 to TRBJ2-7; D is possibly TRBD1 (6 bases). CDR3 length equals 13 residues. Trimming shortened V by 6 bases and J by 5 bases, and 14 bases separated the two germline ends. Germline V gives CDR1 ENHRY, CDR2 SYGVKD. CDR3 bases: TGTGCCATCAGGGAAAACAGGGACGACGAGCAGTACTTC. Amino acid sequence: CAIRENRDDEQYF.

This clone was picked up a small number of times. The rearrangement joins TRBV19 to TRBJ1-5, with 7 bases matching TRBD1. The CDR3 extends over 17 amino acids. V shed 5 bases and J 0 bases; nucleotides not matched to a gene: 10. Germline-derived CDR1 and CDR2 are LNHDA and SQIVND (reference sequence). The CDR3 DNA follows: TGTGCCAGTAGTTTCCCCAACCGGGACAGTAGCAATCAGCCCCAGCATTTT. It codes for CASSFPNRDSSNQPQHF. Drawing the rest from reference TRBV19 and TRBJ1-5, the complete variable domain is DGGITQSPKYLFRKEGQNVTLSCEQNLNHDAMYWYRQDPGQGLRLIYYSQIVNDFQKGDIAEGYSVSREKKESFPLTVTSAQKNPTAFYLCASSFPNRDSSNQPQHFGDGTRLSIL.

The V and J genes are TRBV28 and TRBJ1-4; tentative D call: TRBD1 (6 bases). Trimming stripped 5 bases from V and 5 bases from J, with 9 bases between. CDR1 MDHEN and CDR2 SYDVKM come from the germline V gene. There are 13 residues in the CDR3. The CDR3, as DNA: TGTGCCAGCAGTGGACAGTTGAATGAAAAACTGTTTTTT. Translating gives CASSGQLNEKLFF.

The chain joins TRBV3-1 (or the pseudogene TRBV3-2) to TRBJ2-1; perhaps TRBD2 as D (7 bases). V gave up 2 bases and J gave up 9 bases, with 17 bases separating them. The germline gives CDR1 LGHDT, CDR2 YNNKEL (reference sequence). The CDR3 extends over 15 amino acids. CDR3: CASSQSGGLIVEQFF. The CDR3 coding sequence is TGTGCCAGCAGCCAATCGGGGGGCCTCATCGTTGAGCAGTTCTTC.

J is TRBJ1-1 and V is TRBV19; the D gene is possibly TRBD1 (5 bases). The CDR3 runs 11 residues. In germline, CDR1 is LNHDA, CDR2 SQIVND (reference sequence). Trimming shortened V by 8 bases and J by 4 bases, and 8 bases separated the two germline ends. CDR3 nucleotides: TGTGCCAGTGGGAGGGGCACTGAAGCTTTCTTT. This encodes CASGRGTEAFF. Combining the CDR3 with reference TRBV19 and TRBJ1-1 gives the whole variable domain DGGITQSPKYLFRKEGQNVTLSCEQNLNHDAMYWYRQDPGQGLRLIYYSQIVNDFQKGDIAEGYSVSREKKESFPLTVTSAQKNPTAFYLCASGRGTEAFFGQGTRLTVV.

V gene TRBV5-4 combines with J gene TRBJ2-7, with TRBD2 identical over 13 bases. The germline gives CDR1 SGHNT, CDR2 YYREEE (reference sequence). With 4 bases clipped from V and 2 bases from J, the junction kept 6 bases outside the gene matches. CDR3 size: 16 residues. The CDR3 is CASSTPGLAGTYEQYF. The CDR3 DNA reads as TGTGCCAGCAGCACCCCGGGACTAGCGGGAACCTACGAGCAGTACTTC. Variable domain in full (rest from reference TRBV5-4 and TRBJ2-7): ETGVTQSPTHLIKTRGQQVTLRCSSQSGHNTVSWYQQALGQGPQFIFQYYREEENGRGNFPPRFSGLQFPNYSSELNVNALELDDSALYLCASSTPGLAGTYEQYFGPGTRLTVT.

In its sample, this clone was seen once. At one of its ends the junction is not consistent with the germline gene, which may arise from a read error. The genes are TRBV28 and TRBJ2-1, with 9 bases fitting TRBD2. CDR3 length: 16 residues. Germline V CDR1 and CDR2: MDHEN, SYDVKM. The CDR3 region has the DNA TGTGCCAGCAGTTTATTAGGGACTAGCTCCGACAATGAGCAGTTCTTC. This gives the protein CASSLLGTSSDNEQFF.

CDR3 sequence reads: CASSQLAGEQRETQYF. In DNA, the CDR3 is TGTGCCAGCAGCCAGCTAGCGGGGGAACAGCGGGAGACCCAGTACTTC. The chain joins TRBV3-1 (or the pseudogene TRBV3-2) to TRBJ2-5; 10 bases agree with TRBD2. Germline assignment: CDR1 LGHDT and CDR2 YNNKEL (reference sequence). The trim removed 3 bases at V and 5 bases at J, leaving 9 bases unmatched. The CDR3 is made up of 16 amino acids.

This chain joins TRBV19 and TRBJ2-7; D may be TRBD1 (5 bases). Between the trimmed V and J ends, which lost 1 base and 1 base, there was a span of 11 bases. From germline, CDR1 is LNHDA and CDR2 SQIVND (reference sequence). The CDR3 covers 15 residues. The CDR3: CASSIGTGVSYEQYF. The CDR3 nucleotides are TGTGCCAGTAGTATAGGCACAGGCGTTTCCTACGAGCAGTACTTC.

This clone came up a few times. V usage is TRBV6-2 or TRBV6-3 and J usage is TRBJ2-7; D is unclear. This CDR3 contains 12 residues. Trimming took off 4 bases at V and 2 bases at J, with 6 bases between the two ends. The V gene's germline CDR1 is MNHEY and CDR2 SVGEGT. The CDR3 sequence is CASSSLTYEQYV. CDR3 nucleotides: TGTGCCAGCAGTTCCCTTACCTACGAGCAGTACGTC.

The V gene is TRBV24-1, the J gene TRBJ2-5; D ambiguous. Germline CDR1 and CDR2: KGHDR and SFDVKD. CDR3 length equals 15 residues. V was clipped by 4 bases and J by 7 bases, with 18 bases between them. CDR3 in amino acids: CATSDPLETPGTQYF. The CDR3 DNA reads TGTGCCACCAGTGACCCCCTTGAAACCCCGGGGACCCAGTACTTC.

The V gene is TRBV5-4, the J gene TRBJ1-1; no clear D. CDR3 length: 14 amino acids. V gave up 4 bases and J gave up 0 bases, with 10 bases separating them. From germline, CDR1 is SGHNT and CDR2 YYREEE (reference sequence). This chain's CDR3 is CASSPEALNTEAFF. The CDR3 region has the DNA TGTGCCAGCAGCCCCGAAGCCCTGAACACTGAAGCTTTCTTT.

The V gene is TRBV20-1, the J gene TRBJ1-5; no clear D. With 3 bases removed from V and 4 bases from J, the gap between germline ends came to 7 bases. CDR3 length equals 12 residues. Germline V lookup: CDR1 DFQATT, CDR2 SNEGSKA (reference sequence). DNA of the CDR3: TGCAGTGCTAGTCAGCGAAATCAGCCCCAGCATTTT. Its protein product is CSASQRNQPQHF.

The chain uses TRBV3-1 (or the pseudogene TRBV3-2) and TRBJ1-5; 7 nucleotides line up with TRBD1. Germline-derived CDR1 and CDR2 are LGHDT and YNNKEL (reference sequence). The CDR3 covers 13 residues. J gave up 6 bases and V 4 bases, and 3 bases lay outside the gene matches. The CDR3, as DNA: TGTGCCAGCAGCCGACAGGGTAGTCAGCCCCAGCATTTT. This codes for CASSRQGSQPQHF.

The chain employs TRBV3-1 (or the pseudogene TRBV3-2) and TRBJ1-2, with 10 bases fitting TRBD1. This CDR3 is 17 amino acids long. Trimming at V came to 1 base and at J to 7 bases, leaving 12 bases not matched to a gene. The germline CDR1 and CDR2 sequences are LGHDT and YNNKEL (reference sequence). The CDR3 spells CASSQGSRTGGSSGYTF. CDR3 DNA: TGTGCCAGCAGCCAAGGGTCCCGGACAGGGGGTAGCAGTGGCTACACCTTC.

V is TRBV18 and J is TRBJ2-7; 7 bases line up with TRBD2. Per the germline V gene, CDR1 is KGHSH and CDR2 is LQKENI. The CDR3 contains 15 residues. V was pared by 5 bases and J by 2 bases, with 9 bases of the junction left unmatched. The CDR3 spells CASSAGEGLTYEQYV. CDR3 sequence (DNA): TGTGCCAGCTCAGCGGGGGAGGGGCTCACCTACGAGCAGTACGTC.

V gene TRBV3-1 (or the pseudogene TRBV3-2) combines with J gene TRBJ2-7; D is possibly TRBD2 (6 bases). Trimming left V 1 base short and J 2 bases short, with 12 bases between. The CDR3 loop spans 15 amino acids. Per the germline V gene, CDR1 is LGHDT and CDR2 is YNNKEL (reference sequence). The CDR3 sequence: CASSQVGGRTYEQYF. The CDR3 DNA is TGTGCCAGCAGCCAAGTCGGGGGAAGGACCTACGAGCAGTACTTC.

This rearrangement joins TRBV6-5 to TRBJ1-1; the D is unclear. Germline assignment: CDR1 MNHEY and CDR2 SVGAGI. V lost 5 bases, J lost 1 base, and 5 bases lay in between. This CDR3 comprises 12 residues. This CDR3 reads CASSRGNTEAFF. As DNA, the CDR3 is TGTGCCAGCAGTCGGGGGAACACTGAAGCTTTCTTT.

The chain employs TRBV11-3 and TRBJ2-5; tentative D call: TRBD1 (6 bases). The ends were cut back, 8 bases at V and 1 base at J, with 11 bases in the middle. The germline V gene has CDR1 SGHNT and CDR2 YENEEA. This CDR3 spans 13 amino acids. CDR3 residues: CASARGPQETQYF. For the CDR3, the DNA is TGTGCCAGCGCCAGGGGACCCCAAGAGACCCAGTACTTC. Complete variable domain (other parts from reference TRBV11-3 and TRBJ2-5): EAGVVQSPRYKIIEKKQPVAFWCNPISGHNTLYWYLQNLGQGPELLIRYENEEAVDDSQLPKDRFSAERLKGVDSTLKIQPAELGDSAVYLCASARGPQETQYFGPGTRLLVL.

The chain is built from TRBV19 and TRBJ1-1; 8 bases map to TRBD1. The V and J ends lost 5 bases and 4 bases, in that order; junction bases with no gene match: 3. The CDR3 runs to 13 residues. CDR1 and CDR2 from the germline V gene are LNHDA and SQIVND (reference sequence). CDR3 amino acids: CASSVTGGTEAFF. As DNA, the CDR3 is TGTGCCAGTAGTGTTACAGGGGGCACTGAAGCTTTCTTT.